This is a list of T cell receptor beta chains from one sample in a study of blood T cell repertoires in COVID-19. Produced via immunoSEQ multiplex PCR; TCRdb's table is partial and in-frame only. The table has roughly 410,000 clones, more than 70% seen once; the top ten hold about 2.3%. Sequenced material: peripheral blood. These receptors came from a woman in her sixties with COVID-19, enrolled during active disease. Both conserved end residues are trimmed from each CDR3.

v_call | cdr3_aa
TRBV28 | ASSPQAVLYGYT
TRBV24-1 | ATSDLEGLEETQY
TRBV24-1 | ATSDFGTGRQETQY
TRBV19 | ASSPGTGGDNEQF
TRBV3-1/TRBV3-2 | ASSQAFYEQY
TRBV28 | ASSLHPAGTSDETQY
TRBV3-1/TRBV3-2 | ASSQYGEGYGYT
TRBV5-1 | ASSLRRSLSYNEQF
TRBV5-1 | ASSLGGRSNQPQH
TRBV7-2 | ASSYGQNTEAF
TRBV19 | ASSTSDRGPGANVLT
TRBV4-1 | ASSPRSGSGGFYEQY
TRBV3-1/TRBV3-2 | ASSPSGSGLNTEAF
TRBV3-1/TRBV3-2 | ASSQTGDSNQPQH
TRBV7-3 | ASSPGGTSDLGTDTQY
TRBV3-1/TRBV3-2 | ASSPSGSWTEAF
TRBV6-6 | ASSSYNTEAF
TRBV6-5 | ASSSPGQASYEQY
TRBV5-1 | ASSIRQGGETQY
TRBV28 | ASSLGQGFDYGYT
TRBV19 | ASSRLAALKTSGANVLT
TRBV6-1 | ASSELRATNEKLF
TRBV5-1 | ASSRDSNYEQY
TRBV24-1 | ATSDITGTVFHEQF
TRBV6-5 | ASRVDSNYGYT
TRBV18 | ASSRQEEAF
TRBV23-1 | ASSQSRQGQTNYGYT
TRBV6-6 | ASSGMETAGANVLT
TRBV14 | ASSRGQGLRDTQY
TRBV2 | ASSAQDNSPLH
TRBV10-3 | AISANQQSGSGNTIY
TRBV30 | AWSIWRTEAF
TRBV28 | ASRSQGAGTEAF
TRBV6-5 | ASSYAGSDTEAF
TRBV3-1/TRBV3-2 | ASSSGQTNQPQH
TRBV27 | ASTPGLYTGELF
TRBV7-8 | ASSLGRRGSSNQPQH
TRBV19 | ASSIKGGHEQY
TRBV5-1 | ASSLEDSGRQPQH
TRBV28 | ASSSSSPLH
TRBV5-1 | ASGREDKNIQY
TRBV7-2 | ASSQRDSQSSYNEQF
TRBV28 | ASSGGQGPYEQY
TRBV18 | ASSPLGEDEQY
TRBV5-1 | ASSLSGYEQY
TRBV6-1 | ASSDRGYSNQPQH
TRBV2 | ASTGLAGLGQY
TRBV9 | ASSVGRSSYNEQF